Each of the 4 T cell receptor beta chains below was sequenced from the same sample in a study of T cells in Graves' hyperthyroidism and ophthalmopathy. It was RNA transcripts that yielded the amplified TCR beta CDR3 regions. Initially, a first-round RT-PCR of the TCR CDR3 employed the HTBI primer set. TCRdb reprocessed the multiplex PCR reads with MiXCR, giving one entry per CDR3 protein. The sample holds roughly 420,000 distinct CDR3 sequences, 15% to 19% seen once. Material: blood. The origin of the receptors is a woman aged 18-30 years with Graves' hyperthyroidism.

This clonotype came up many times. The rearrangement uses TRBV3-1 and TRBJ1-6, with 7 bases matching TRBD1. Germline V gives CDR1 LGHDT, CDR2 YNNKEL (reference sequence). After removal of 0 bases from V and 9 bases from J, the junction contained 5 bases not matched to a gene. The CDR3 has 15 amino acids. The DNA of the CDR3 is TGTGCCAGCAGCCAAGAAAACAGGGGAACTTCACCCCTCCACTTT. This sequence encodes CASSQENRGTSPLHF.

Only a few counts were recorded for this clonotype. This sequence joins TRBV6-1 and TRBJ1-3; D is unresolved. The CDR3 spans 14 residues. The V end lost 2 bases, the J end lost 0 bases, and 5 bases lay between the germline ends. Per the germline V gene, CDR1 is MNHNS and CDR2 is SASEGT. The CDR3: CASSELSSGNTIYF. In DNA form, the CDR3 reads TGTGCCAGCAGTGAACTAAGCTCTGGAAACACCATATATTTT.

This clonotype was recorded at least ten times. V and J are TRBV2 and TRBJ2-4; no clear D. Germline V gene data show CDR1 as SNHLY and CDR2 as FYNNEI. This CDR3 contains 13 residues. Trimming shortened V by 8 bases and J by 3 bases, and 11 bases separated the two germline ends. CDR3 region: CASEGRRKNIQYF. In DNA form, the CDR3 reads TGTGCCAGCGAAGGACGTCGCAAAAACATTCAGTACTTC.

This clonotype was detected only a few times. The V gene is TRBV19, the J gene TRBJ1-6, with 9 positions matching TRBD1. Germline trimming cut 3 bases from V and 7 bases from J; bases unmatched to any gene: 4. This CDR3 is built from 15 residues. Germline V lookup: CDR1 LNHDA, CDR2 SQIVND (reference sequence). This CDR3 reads CASSMDRGFNSPLHF. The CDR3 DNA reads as TGTGCCAGTAGTATGGACAGGGGTTTCAATTCACCCCTCCACTTT.